The 7 T cell receptor beta chains below come from one sample, sequenced in a study of T cell repertoires in cytomegalovirus infection. TCRdb recomputed calls from the reads with MiXCR, one row per CDR3 protein. Of hundreds of thousands of distinct CDR3 sequences listed, 20% to 25% are singletons. The specimen was CD8+ T cells from PBMCs. The origin of the receptors is a human donor in good health (CMV status not recorded). Some clones in this sample may be carry-over from other donors' samples.

This CDR3 reads CASRPGAFWEQFF. CDR3 sequence (DNA): TGTGCCAGTAGGCCGGGGGCTTTTTGGGAGCAGTTCTTC. The chain joins TRBV19 to TRBJ2-1; D is perhaps TRBD1 or TRBD2 (6 bases each). The CDR3 loop spans 13 amino acids. CDR1 and CDR2 from the germline V gene are LNHDA and SQIVND (reference sequence). The V and J ends lost 6 bases and 10 bases respectively, with 16 bases between them. Complete variable domain (other parts from reference TRBV19 and TRBJ2-1): DGGITQSPKYLFRKEGQNVTLSCEQNLNHDAMYWYRQDPGQGLRLIYYSQIVNDFQKGDIAEGYSVSREKKESFPLTVTSAQKNPTAFYLCASRPGAFWEQFFGPGTRLTVL.

The CDR3 DNA reads as TGTGCCAGCAGTGAGAGCGGGGGGGCCGTTGGGAAAGAGACCCAGTACTTC. It yields the protein CASSESGGAVGKETQYF. The V gene is TRBV2, the J gene TRBJ2-5, with 10 bases matching TRBD2. Germline values: CDR1 SNHLY, CDR2 FYNNEI. The CDR3 runs to 17 residues. Trimming cost V 3 bases and J 3 bases; bases outside gene matches: 10.

The gene calls are TRBV7-8 and TRBJ2-7, with 8 nucleotides matching TRBD1. V gave up 5 bases and J gave up 6 bases; unmatched junction bases: 6. Germline V gene lookup returns CDR1 SGHVS and CDR2 FQNEAQ. This CDR3 comprises 13 residues. Written as DNA, the CDR3 is TGTGCCAGCAGCCCGCCCGGGACAGGCGAGCAGTACGTC. This gives the protein CASSPPGTGEQYV.

This clonotype was seen a single time. This chain joins TRBV29-1 and TRBJ1-2, with 9 nucleotides matching TRBD1. The J segment lost 2 bases and the V segment lost 4 bases, leaving 2 bases of the junction unmatched. Germline V gene sequence: CDR1 SQVTM, CDR2 ANQGSEA. The CDR3 length is 13 residues. The CDR3 reads CSVGDRANYGYTF. CDR3 nucleotide sequence: TGCAGCGTTGGGGACAGGGCCAACTATGGCTACACCTTC. The complete variable domain, with remaining parts taken from reference TRBV29-1 and TRBJ1-2, reads SAVISQKPSRDICQRGTSLTIQCQVDSQVTMMFWYRQQPGQSLTLIATANQGSEATYESGFVIDKFPISRPNLTFSTLTVSNMSPEDSSIYLCSVGDRANYGYTFGSGTRLTVV.

The chain uses TRBV6-5 and TRBJ2-3, with a possible D match to TRBD2 (6 bases). The CDR3 is 16 residues long. From germline, CDR1 is MNHEY and CDR2 SVGAGI. V was cut by 5 bases and J by 4 bases, with 19 bases left in between. CDR3 nucleotides: TGTGCCAGCAGTGATAGTGGGGGAGGAGGTGCAGATACGCAGTATTTT. Translated, it gives CASSDSGGGGADTQYF.

J is TRBJ1-2 and V is TRBV7-6; TRBD1 is a possible D gene (5 bases). V lost 3 bases to trimming and J lost 7 bases, with 18 bases between them. The CDR3 length is 15 residues. CDR1 is SGHVS and CDR2 is FNYEAQ in the germline V gene. DNA of the CDR3: TGTGCCAGCAGCTTCCGGGACTTCGAAAGGGGTGGCTACACCTTC. Residues: CASSFRDFERGGYTF. The full variable domain, its missing parts supplied by reference TRBV7-6 and TRBJ1-2, is GAGVSQSPRYKVTKRGQDVALRCDPISGHVSLYWYRQALGQGPEFLTYFNYEAQQDKSGLPNDRFSAERPEGSISTLTIQRTEQRDSAMYRCASSFRDFERGGYTFGSGTRLTVV.

This chain connects TRBV20-1 to TRBJ1-1; D is undetermined. V lost 5 bases and J lost 6, with 10 bases in between. Per germline, CDR1 DFQATT and CDR2 SNEGSKA (reference sequence). The CDR3 has 11 residues. CDR3 amino acids: CSAPDWAEAFF. The CDR3 DNA reads TGCAGTGCTCCGGACTGGGCTGAAGCTTTCTTT.